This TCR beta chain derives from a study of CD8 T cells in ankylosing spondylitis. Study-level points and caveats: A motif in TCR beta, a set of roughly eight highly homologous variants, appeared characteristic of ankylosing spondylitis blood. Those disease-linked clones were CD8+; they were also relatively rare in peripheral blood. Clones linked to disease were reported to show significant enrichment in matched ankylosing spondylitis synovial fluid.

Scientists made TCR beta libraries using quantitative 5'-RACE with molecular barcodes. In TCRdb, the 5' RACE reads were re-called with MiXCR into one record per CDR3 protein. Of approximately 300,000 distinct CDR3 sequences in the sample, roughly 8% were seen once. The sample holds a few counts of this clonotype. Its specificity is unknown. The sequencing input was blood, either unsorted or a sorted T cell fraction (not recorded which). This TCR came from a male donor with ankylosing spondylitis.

In DNA form, the CDR3 reads TGTGCCAGCAGCTTAGGAGGGACAGGGTTAGAGACCCAGTACTTC. Its translation: CASSLGGTGLETQYF. V gene TRBV7-9 combines with J gene TRBJ2-5; TRBD1 matches at 9 bases. The CDR3 extends over 15 amino acids. V shed 1 base and J 4 bases; nucleotides not matched to a gene: 4. The germline V gene encodes CDR1 SEHNR and CDR2 FQNEAQ (reference sequence). The variable domain in full, with the rest retrieved from reference TRBV7-9 and TRBJ2-5, is DTGVSQNPRHKITKRGQNVTFRCDPISEHNRLYWYRQTLGQGPEFLTYFQNEAQLEKSRLLSDRFSAERPKGSFSTLEIQRTEQGDSAMYLCASSLGGTGLETQYFGPGTRLLVL.